The rows below give T cell receptor beta chains drawn from one sample of a study of T cell responses to AZD1222 COVID-19 vaccine. The table came from immunoSEQ multiplex PCR; TCRdb's copy has only in-frame clones and leaves some out. The table has about 120,000 clones, roughly nine tenths seen once. Sequenced material: peripheral blood, taken on day 0 of AZD1222 vaccination. The source of these receptors is an adult in good health. CDR3s include the opening cysteine and the closing phenylalanine or tryptophan. A D gene is named only where the DNA matches it firmly. Only part of the rows carry a size: once, few, many, or a class if the clone is expanded.

D | J | V | size | CDR3 | DNA
NA | TRBJ1-6 | TRBV30 | NA | CAWSVERSSPLHF | TGTGCCTGGAGTGTTGAAAGGAGCTCACCCCTCCACTTT
TRBD1 | TRBJ1-4 | TRBV3-1/TRBV3-2 | NA | CASSVSGDSLNEKLFF | TGTGCCAGCAGTGTTTCGGGGGACAGCCTCAATGAAAAACTGTTTTTT
TRBD1 | TRBJ1-5 | TRBV10-3 | NA | CAISDRGRASNQPQHF | TGTGCCATCAGTGACAGGGGGCGGGCGAGCAATCAGCCCCAGCATTTT
NA | TRBJ1-1 | TRBV5-6 | NA | CASSLVVRVTEAFF | TGTGCCAGCAGCTTGGTGGTGCGCGTGACTGAAGCTTTCTTT
TRBD2 | TRBJ2-2 | TRBV9 | once | CASSVAAPLAGGGELFF | TGTGCCAGCAGCGTAGCCGCGCCACTAGCGGGGGGTGGGGAGCTGTTTTTT
NA | TRBJ1-2 | TRBV7-9 | NA | CASSLGTGGFNYGYTF | TGTGCCAGCAGCTTAGGGACCGGGGGCTTTAACTATGGCTACACCTTC
NA | TRBJ2-3 | TRBV9 | NA | CASAIRADTQYF | TGTGCCAGCGCTATCCGGGCCGATACGCAGTATTTT
NA | TRBJ1-1 | TRBV15 | NA | CATSRHNTEAFF | TGTGCCACCAGCAGGCACAACACTGAAGCTTTCTTT
TRBD2 | TRBJ2-2 | TRBV4-2 | NA | CASSQVAGEHTGELFF | TGTGCCAGCAGCCAAGTAGCGGGGGAGCACACCGGGGAGCTGTTTTTT
NA | TRBJ1-2 | TRBV6-5 | NA | CASSPRRGDDGYTF | TGTGCCAGCAGTCCCCGGAGGGGGGACGACGGCTACACCTTC
NA | TRBJ2-5 | TRBV7-3 | NA | CASSQDYSETQYF | TGTGCCAGCAGCCAGGACTACTCAGAGACCCAGTACTTC
NA | TRBJ1-1 | TRBV7-2 | NA | CASSFSNTEAFF | TGTGCCAGCAGCTTTAGTAACACTGAAGCTTTCTTT
NA | TRBJ1-1 | TRBV6-1 | NA | CASSEDWAGRSFF | TGTGCCAGCAGTGAAGATTGGGCAGGGAGGTCTTTCTTT
NA | TRBJ1-1 | TRBV25-1 | NA | CASSYLQGGNTEAFF | TGTGCCAGCAGCTACCTCCAGGGTGGGAACACTGAAGCTTTCTTT
TRBD1 | TRBJ1-5 | TRBV19 | once | CASSITGGRQPQHF | TGTGCCAGTAGTATCACAGGGGGAAGACAGCCCCAGCATTTT
TRBD1 | TRBJ1-4 | TRBV10-3 | NA | CAIRGDRVDEKLFF | TGTGCCATCAGGGGGGACAGGGTGGATGAAAAACTGTTTTTT
NA | TRBJ1-2 | TRBV9 | NA | CASSVDRTPGGYTF | TGTGCCAGCAGCGTAGATCGGACCCCGGGGGGCTACACCTTC
NA | TRBJ2-1 | TRBV5-1 | NA | CASSLGGTQGEQFF | TGCGCCAGCAGCTTGGGGGGGACCCAAGGGGAGCAGTTCTTC
NA | TRBJ2-1 | TRBV6-2/TRBV6-3 | NA | CASSRLGGSNEQFF | TGTGCCAGCAGCCGCCTCGGGGGTTCGAATGAGCAGTTCTTC
NA | TRBJ1-2 | TRBV9 | NA | CASSVGAGRYYGYTF | TGTGCCAGCAGCGTAGGGGCAGGGAGATACTATGGCTACACCTTC
TRBD1 | TRBJ2-3 | TRBV18 | NA | CASSPVGQAFTDTQYF | TGTGCCAGCTCACCAGTGGGACAGGCGTTCACAGATACGCAGTATTTT
NA | TRBJ1-1 | TRBV5-1 | NA | CASSQAVGHEAFF | TGCGCCAGCAGCCAAGCAGTGGGGCATGAAGCTTTCTTT
NA | TRBJ1-1 | TRBV11-3 | NA | CASSVQGREAFF | TGTGCCAGCAGCGTACAGGGTCGTGAAGCTTTCTTT
NA | TRBJ2-7 | TRBV4-1 | NA | CASSHGTLDEQYF | TGCGCCAGCAGCCACGGGACTTTGGACGAGCAGTACTTC
NA | TRBJ1-3 | TRBV7-2 | NA | CASSLYSLSGNTIYF | TGTGCCAGCAGCTTATATTCCCTCTCTGGAAACACCATATATTTT
NA | TRBJ2-2 | TRBV11-3 | NA | CASSTGITGELFF | TGTGCCAGCAGCACGGGGATCACCGGGGAGCTGTTTTTT
TRBD1 | TRBJ2-6 | TRBV29-1 | NA | CSAVTGTGVGGANVLTF | TGCAGCGCAGTGACCGGGACAGGGGTCGGTGGGGCCAACGTCCTGACTTTC
NA | TRBJ1-2 | TRBV4-2 | once | CASSQDWLYGYTF | TGTGCCAGCAGCCAAGATTGGCTTTATGGCTACACCTTC
NA | TRBJ1-1 | TRBV29-1 | NA | CSVNAPEAFF | TGCAGCGTTAACGCTCCTGAAGCTTTCTTT
NA | TRBJ2-1 | TRBV7-2 | NA | CASSLSVNEQFF | TGTGCCAGCAGCCTAAGTGTCAATGAGCAGTTCTTC
NA | TRBJ1-2 | TRBV5-6 | NA | CASSLGSNPYGYTF | TGTGCCAGCAGCTTGGGGTCGAACCCCTATGGCTACACCTTC
TRBD1 | TRBJ1-5 | TRBV9 | NA | CASSEGQGNQPQHF | TGTGCCAGCAGCGAGGGACAGGGGAATCAGCCCCAGCATTTT
NA | TRBJ2-3 | TRBV30 | NA | CAWSYNTDTQYF | TGTGCCTGGAGCTATAACACAGATACGCAGTATTTT
NA | TRBJ2-6 | TRBV11-2 | once | CASSSRDGFGANVLTF | TGTGCCAGCAGCTCCCGGGACGGATTCGGGGCCAACGTCCTGACTTTC
NA | TRBJ1-2 | TRBV6-5 | NA | CASSYLVGNYGYTF | TGTGCCAGCAGTTACCTCGTAGGGAACTATGGCTACACCTTC
NA | TRBJ2-2 | TRBV7-7 | NA | CASSLAAPGDTGELFF | TGTGCTAGCAGCTTAGCGGCGCCAGGGGACACCGGGGAGCTGTTTTTT
TRBD1 | TRBJ1-6 | TRBV5-1 | NA | CASSPGQGFGNSPLHF | TGCGCCAGCAGCCCAGGACAGGGGTTCGGGAATTCACCCCTCCACTTT
TRBD2 | TRBJ2-1 | TRBV27 | NA | CASSLSPPRLAGGRGEQFF | TGTGCCAGCAGTTTATCGCCCCCCCGGCTAGCGGGGGGGAGAGGTGAGCAGTTCTTC
NA | TRBJ2-1 | TRBV12-3/TRBV12-4 | NA | CASSFGAGEQFF | TGTGCCAGCAGTTTTGGGGCAGGTGAGCAGTTCTTC
NA | TRBJ2-5 | TRBV12-3/TRBV12-4 | NA | CASSTGKTQYF | TGTGCCAGCAGTACTGGTAAGACCCAGTACTTC
TRBD2 | TRBJ2-1 | TRBV2 | NA | CASSDLAGDVGEQFF | TGTGCCAGCAGTGATCTAGCGGGAGACGTAGGTGAGCAGTTCTTC
TRBD2 | TRBJ2-2 | TRBV10-3 | NA | CATGGSGAPGTGELFF | TGTGCCACTGGAGGTAGCGGGGCCCCCGGAACCGGGGAGCTGTTTTTT
NA | TRBJ1-5 | TRBV30 | NA | CACRGENQPQHF | TGTGCCTGTAGAGGGGAAAATCAGCCCCAGCATTTT
TRBD1 | TRBJ1-5 | TRBV30 | NA | CAWTRQGAGNQPQHF | TGTGCCTGGACCCGACAGGGGGCCGGCAATCAGCCCCAGCATTTT
NA | TRBJ2-5 | TRBV30 | NA | CAWTTGETQYF | TGTGCCTGGACGACCGGGGAGACCCAGTACTTC
TRBD1 | TRBJ2-7 | TRBV6-5 | once | CASRQGYEQYF | TGTGCCAGCCGACAGGGCTACGAGCAGTACTTC
NA | TRBJ1-2 | TRBV6-5 | NA | CASSRGFPLDYGYTF | TGTGCCAGCAGCCGCGGGTTTCCGTTAGACTATGGCTACACCTTC
TRBD1 | TRBJ1-6 | TRBV30 | NA | CACPTGRISPLHF | TGTGCCTGCCCGACAGGGAGGATTTCACCCCTCCACTTT